These T cell receptor beta chains were read from a single sample in a study of beta chain features in type 1 diabetes. Method: immunoSEQ multiplex PCR; TCRdb's copy keeps in-frame clones and lacks some. Of about 370,000 clones in the sample, roughly 16% were seen once. The sample was naive CD4+ T cells from blood. The receptors originated from a woman aged 18 to 35 in good health. CDR3s include the opening cysteine and the closing phenylalanine or tryptophan. The order of the fields is CDR3 protein, CDR3 DNA, V gene, J gene, D gene, clone size. The D gene is left open where the match is weak. Clone size is given for some rows only: seen once, a few or many times, or a class if the clone is expanded.

CASSPGRGPSYEQYF	TGTGCCAGCAGCCCTGGCCGGGGTCCCTCCTACGAGCAGTACTTC	TRBV7-9	TRBJ2-7	-	-
CSVAGTRGVGTQYF	TGCAGCGTTGCCGGGACTAGAGGAGTCGGTACGCAGTATTTT	TRBV29-1	TRBJ2-3	TRBD2	-
CASSRLNQPQHF	TGTGCCAGCAGTCGTCTTAATCAGCCCCAGCATTTT	TRBV6-6	TRBJ1-5	-	few
CASSLDGGGNQPQHF	TGCGCCAGCAGCCTCGACGGCGGGGGCAATCAGCCCCAGCATTTT	TRBV4-3	TRBJ1-5	-	few
CASSIGDGLPNQPQHF	TGTGCCAGTAGTATCGGGGACGGACTACCCAATCAGCCCCAGCATTTT	TRBV19	TRBJ1-5	-	once
CASSSPTSGTYEQYF	TGTGCCAGCAGTTCTCCGACTAGCGGGACCTACGAGCAGTACTTC	TRBV28	TRBJ2-7	TRBD2	few
CASSPGHLANNEQFF	TGTGCCAGCTCACCGGGACACTTGGCCAACAATGAGCAGTTCTTC	TRBV18	TRBJ2-1	-	once
CASSPLGGEYEQYF	TGTGCCAGCAGCCCCCTCGGGGGGGAATACGAGCAGTACTTC	TRBV7-8	TRBJ2-7	TRBD2	-
CASSPSGVAGGEQYF	TGTGCCAGCAGCCCCTCTGGGGTAGCGGGAGGCGAGCAGTACTTC	TRBV7-3	TRBJ2-7	TRBD2	-
CASSPTPVGGNTEAFF	TGCGCCAGCAGCCCAACCCCCGTGGGGGGGAACACTGAAGCTTTCTTT	TRBV5-1	TRBJ1-1	-	few
CASSGQLNQPQHF	TGTGCCAGCAGCGGACAACTCAATCAGCCCCAGCATTTT	TRBV7-9	TRBJ1-5	-	-
CAWTGTSGYEQYF	TGTGCCTGGACCGGGACTAGCGGATACGAGCAGTACTTC	TRBV30	TRBJ2-7	TRBD2	few
CASSPGQGAWNTEAFF	TGTGCCAGCTCACCGGGACAGGGGGCGTGGAACACTGAAGCTTTCTTT	TRBV18	TRBJ1-1	TRBD1	-
CASSPPGSSEAFF	TGTGCCAGCTCACCACCCGGGAGCAGTGAAGCTTTCTTT	TRBV18	TRBJ1-1	-	few
CSAEPRDRALNEQFF	TGCAGCGCAGAACCCCGGGACAGGGCCCTCAATGAGCAGTTCTTC	TRBV29-1	TRBJ2-1	TRBD1	-
CASSPLRGYTQYF	TGTGCCAGCTCACCACTGAGGGGGTATACGCAGTATTTT	TRBV18	TRBJ2-3	-	-
CASRLAGPGYGYTF	TGTGCCAGCAGGCTGGCAGGGCCCGGTTATGGCTACACCTTC	TRBV27	TRBJ1-2	-	-
CASSPGQNYGYTF	TGTGCCAGCAGCCCGGGACAGAACTATGGCTACACCTTC	TRBV14	TRBJ1-2	TRBD1	-